What follows are 7 T cell receptor beta chains derived from one specimen sequenced in a study of CXCR3-negative and CXCR3-positive naive CD8 T cells. The study made its TRB cDNA libraries by 5' RACE, adding UMI labels. TCRdb re-called the 5' RACE reads; one entry per CDR3 protein, DNA not given. The table lists about 39,000 distinct CDR3 sequences, with about 7.7% in the top ten. The sequenced sample consisted of memory CD8+ T cells from blood. These TCRs come from a human donor in good health. Some clones in this sample may be carry-over from other donors' samples.

This chain connects TRBV4-3 to TRBJ2-1. Germline V CDR1 and CDR2: LGHNA, YSLEER. The length of the CDR3 is 15 residues. The CDR3 spells CASSQGRGDYNEQFF.

This chain uses TRBV20-1 with TRBJ2-2; TCRdb gives TRBD1 as the D gene, but with no DNA this cannot be confirmed. This CDR3 has 14 amino acids. Germline CDR1 and CDR2: DFQATT and SNEGSKA (reference sequence). CDR3 sequence: CSALGQGGTGELFF.

The chain has TRBV19 and TRBJ2-3; TCRdb indicates TRBD2, and absent DNA this call remains unverified. In germline, CDR1 is LNHDA, CDR2 SQIVND (reference sequence). This CDR3 spans 15 amino acids. The CDR3 region is CASSIDGDWTDTQYF.

The genes are TRBV5-1 and TRBJ2-7; there is no DNA to check the TCRdb D call of TRBD1. CDR1 SGHRS and CDR2 YFSETQ come from the germline V gene. The CDR3 runs to 15 residues. The CDR3 here is CASSLRTGHTYEQYF.

The V gene is TRBV29-1, the J gene TRBJ2-7; the D call from TCRdb, TRBD2, cannot be confirmed without DNA. The CDR3 contains 14 residues. Germline V gene lookup returns CDR1 SQVTM and CDR2 ANQGSEA. This CDR3 is CSVELAGEPYEQYF.

The genes are TRBV6-2 or TRBV6-3 and TRBJ1-2. CDR3 length equals 12 residues. CDR1 and CDR2 (germline): MNHEY, SVGEGT. CDR3 residues: CASSRQARGYTF.

The rearrangement links TRBV19 to TRBJ2-7; the D call of TRBD2 rests on TCRdb alone, since no DNA is present to check it. Germline CDR1 LNHDA, CDR2 SQIVND (reference sequence). This CDR3 has 14 amino acids. CDR3 loop: CASSIGTSGYEQYF.